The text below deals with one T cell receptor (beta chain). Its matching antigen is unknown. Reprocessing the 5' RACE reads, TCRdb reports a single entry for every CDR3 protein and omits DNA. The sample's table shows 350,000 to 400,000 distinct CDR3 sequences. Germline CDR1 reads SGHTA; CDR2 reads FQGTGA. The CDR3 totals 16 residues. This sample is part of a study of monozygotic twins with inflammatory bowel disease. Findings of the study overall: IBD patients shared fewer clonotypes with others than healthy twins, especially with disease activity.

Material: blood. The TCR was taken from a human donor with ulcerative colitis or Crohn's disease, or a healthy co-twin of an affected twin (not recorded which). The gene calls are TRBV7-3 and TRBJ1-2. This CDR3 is CASSLISSGGVYGYTF.